This T cell receptor beta chain was sequenced during a study of blood T cell repertoires in COVID-19. Profiled with immunoSEQ multiplex PCR; TCRdb holds only in-frame clones, not every one. The sample shows about 250,000 clones, roughly nine tenths of them seen only once. The CDR3 spans 14 residues. The V end lost 5 bases, the J end lost 0 bases, and 11 bases lay between the germline ends. Germline V gene lookup returns CDR1 SGHAT and CDR2 FQNNGV. Input material: peripheral blood. The V call is TRBV11-2, the J call TRBJ2-7; a possible D gene is TRBD1 (5 bases). This clonotype was sampled from a woman aged 40-49 years who had recovered from COVID-19. CDR3 sequence: CASSRQPSSYEQYF. CDR3 nucleotides: TGTGCCAGCAGCCGACAGCCGAGCTCCTACGAGCAGTACTTC.